The rows below give T cell receptor beta chains drawn from one sample of a study of control samples from healthy donors and cancer patients. Clones were sequenced by immunoSEQ multiplex PCR, and TCRdb holds only the in-frame ones, with some missing. The repertoire consists of around 170,000 clones, with about 91% occurring once and the leading ten covering 4.9%. Input material: blood. The receptors derive from a woman in her twenties or thirties in good health. The CDR3 runs from the conserved cysteine through the conserved F or W. Fields, in order: D gene, clone size, V gene, J gene, CDR3 DNA, CDR3 protein. D genes are given only for firm matches. Clone size is not always given. Where it is, it says once, few, many or a class for expanded clones.

-	-	TRBV24-1	TRBJ1-4	TGTGCCACCAGCGGCCGGGGGGGAGCTAATGAAAAACTGTTTTTT	CATSGRGGANEKLFF
-	-	TRBV11-2	TRBJ1-4	TGTGCCAGCAGCTTACGGCCTGGGGATGAAAAACTGTTTTTT	CASSLRPGDEKLFF
-	-	TRBV10-3	TRBJ2-1	TGTGCCATCAGCCGGGAACCCTACAATGAGCAGTTCTTC	CAISREPYNEQFF
TRBD2	-	TRBV3-1/TRBV3-2	TRBJ2-3	TGTGCCAGCAGCCCCCAGGTTGGCGGGGGGGCGACAGATACGCAGTATTTT	CASSPQVGGGATDTQYF
TRBD1	-	TRBV28	TRBJ2-5	TGTGCCAGCAGGCAGGGGGCGCGGGAGACCCAGTACTTC	CASRQGARETQYF
TRBD1	-	TRBV5-1	TRBJ2-6	TGCGCCAGCAGCTTGGCCGACAGGGGGCTCCTCCTCGGGGCCAACGTCCTGACTTTC	CASSLADRGLLLGANVLTF
TRBD1	-	TRBV7-9	TRBJ1-5	TGTGCCAGCAGCCCCGGGACAGGGTCGTTGGATCAGCCCCAGCATTTT	CASSPGTGSLDQPQHF
TRBD1	-	TRBV3-1/TRBV3-2	TRBJ2-7	TGTGCCAGCAGCCACGTATCGGGGACAGGGAAATACGAGCAGTACTTC	CASSHVSGTGKYEQYF
-	-	TRBV27	TRBJ1-2	TGTGCCAGCAGCCCCGGGACTTCCTATGGCTACACCTTC	CASSPGTSYGYTF
TRBD2	-	TRBV28	TRBJ2-7	TGTGCCAGCAGTCCTCGGACTAGCTCCTACGAGCAGTACTTC	CASSPRTSSYEQYF
TRBD2	once	TRBV7-9	TRBJ2-1	TGTGCCAGCAGCGTCCTTAGCGGGACCCATGAGCAGTTCTTC	CASSVLSGTHEQFF
-	-	TRBV4-1	TRBJ1-4	TGCGCCAGCAGCCAGTACAGGGATGAAAAACTGTTTTTT	CASSQYRDEKLFF
TRBD2	once	TRBV9	TRBJ2-2	TGTGCCAGCAGCGTGGCGGGAGGACCGAACACCGGGGAGCTGTTTTTT	CASSVAGGPNTGELFF
-	-	TRBV28	TRBJ1-5	TGTGCCTGGGGTAGCAATCAGCCCCAGCATTTT	CAWGSNQPQHF
-	once	TRBV19	TRBJ1-2	TGTGCCAGTAGTATCTACAGCAACTATGGCTACACCTTC	CASSIYSNYGYTF
-	once	TRBV25-1	TRBJ2-5	TGTGCCAGCAGTGATACAGGACAGAGGGCGGAGACCCAGTACTTC	CASSDTGQRAETQYF
TRBD1	once	TRBV5-1	TRBJ1-2	TGCGCCAGCAGGGTTCCGGGACAGGGGTCACATGGCTACACCTTC	CASRVPGQGSHGYTF
-	-	TRBV19	TRBJ2-4	TGTGCCAGTAGTATTCTGGGGCGAGACATTCAGTACTTC	CASSILGRDIQYF
-	-	TRBV18	TRBJ1-6	TGTGCCAGCTCACCAACATCGCAGAGTTCACCCCTCCACTTT	CASSPTSQSSPLHF
-	-	TRBV3-1/TRBV3-2	TRBJ2-7	TGTGCCAGCAGCCAAGCTCGGTCCTACGAGCAGTACTTC	CASSQARSYEQYF
TRBD2	-	TRBV7-9	TRBJ2-1	TGTGCCAGCAGCGGACCAGCGGGGGGACCTACAACTGAGCAGTTCTTC	CASSGPAGGPTTEQFF
-	-	TRBV6-5	TRBJ2-3	TGTGCCAGCAGGGAGGACAGTTGGAGGACAGATACGCAGTATTTT	CASREDSWRTDTQYF
TRBD1	-	TRBV28	TRBJ2-2	TGTGCCAGCAGCCTGGGGGACAGAATAACGGGGGAGCTGTTTTTT	CASSLGDRITGELFF
-	-	TRBV6-6	TRBJ1-1	TGTGCCAGCAGCTGGGGACAGAACACTGAAGCTTTCTTT	CASSWGQNTEAFF
TRBD1	-	TRBV14	TRBJ2-5	TGTGCCAGCAGCCAAGCCAGGGACAGGGGGCCAGAGACCCAGTACTTC	CASSQARDRGPETQYF
-	-	TRBV27	TRBJ2-5	TGTGCCAGCAGTCCGAAATCTCAGTATTTCGTGATCCAAGAGACCCAGTACTTC	CASSPKSQYFVIQETQYF
-	-	TRBV15	TRBJ1-6	TGTGCCACCAGCAAGACAGAAAGCTCCTATAATTCACCCCTCCACTTT	CATSKTESSYNSPLHF
-	-	TRBV20-1	TRBJ2-7	TGCAGTGCTAGTCAGCCGGGGTCCTACGAGCAGTACTTC	CSASQPGSYEQYF
TRBD1	-	TRBV6-1	TRBJ1-3	TGTGCCAGCAGTGAAGCGGGGACAGCGGCAGGAAACACCATATATTTT	CASSEAGTAAGNTIYF
TRBD2	-	TRBV9	TRBJ2-1	TGTGCCAGCAGCCTCGGGACTAGCACTGAGCAGTTCTTC	CASSLGTSTEQFF
TRBD1	-	TRBV7-9	TRBJ1-5	TGTGCCAGCAGCTTAGGAGGACAGGGGTATCAGCCCCAGCATTTT	CASSLGGQGYQPQHF
TRBD2	-	TRBV4-2	TRBJ2-2	TGTGCCAGCAGCCAAGCCGGGAGGGTAAACACCGGGGAGCTGTTTTTT	CASSQAGRVNTGELFF
-	-	TRBV7-8	TRBJ2-1	TGTGCCAGCAGCTTAGCGGGGGCCTACAATGAGCAGTTCTTC	CASSLAGAYNEQFF
-	-	TRBV4-1	TRBJ2-7	TGCGCCAGCAGCCAAGAAGAAAACTACGAGCAGTACTTC	CASSQEENYEQYF
-	-	TRBV4-1	TRBJ2-7	TGCGCCAGCAGCCCGGACAGTTCCTACGAGCAGTACTTC	CASSPDSSYEQYF
TRBD2	-	TRBV18	TRBJ2-3	TGTGCCAGCTCACCCTGGCTAGCGGGGGCCGTATCTAGCACAGATACGCAGTATTTT	CASSPWLAGAVSSTDTQYF
-	-	TRBV29-1	TRBJ1-1	TGCAGGCGGATTCGGGAGAGGCCCACTGAAGCTTTCTTT	CRRIRERPTEAFF
-	-	TRBV5-6	TRBJ2-7	TGTGCCAGCAGCTTGTCCGGGCACAGGGTGGGCGAGCAGTACTTC	CASSLSGHRVGEQYF
-	-	TRBV12-3/TRBV12-4	TRBJ1-1	TGTGCCAGCAGTGGGACGTCCAGCACTGAAGCTTTCTTT	CASSGTSSTEAFF
-	-	TRBV7-9	TRBJ1-2	TGTGCCAGCAGGCCTACCGGGACGGATTATGGCTACACCTTC	CASRPTGTDYGYTF
-	once	TRBV5-4	TRBJ2-1	TGTGCCAGCAGCTTGGAGACTGTCGCTGAGGGTGAGCAGTTCTTC	CASSLETVAEGEQFF
-	-	TRBV9	TRBJ2-1	TGTGCCAGCAGCCAAGGCCCCTCCTACAATGAGCAGTTCTTC	CASSQGPSYNEQFF
TRBD1	-	TRBV10-3	TRBJ1-5	TGTGCCATCAGTAACGACAGGGGAGGCAATCAGCCCCAGCATTTT	CAISNDRGGNQPQHF
-	few	TRBV19	TRBJ1-1	TGTGCCAGTAGTATTATGGGGGCTCGGGGTGAAGCTTTCTTT	CASSIMGARGEAFF
TRBD2	once	TRBV18	TRBJ2-7	TGTGCCAGCTCACCGAGAGGACTAGCGGGAGGGAGCTCCTACGAGCAGTACTTC	CASSPRGLAGGSSYEQYF
-	-	TRBV14	TRBJ1-1	TGTGCCAGCAGCCGGACCCTCATGAACACTGAAGCTTTCTTT	CASSRTLMNTEAFF
-	-	TRBV5-1	TRBJ2-6	TGCGCCAGCAGCTTGTCCATCTCTGGGGCCAACGTCCTGACTTTC	CASSLSISGANVLTF
TRBD1	-	TRBV2	TRBJ1-2	TGTGCCAGCAGTACCCGACAGGGACGGAGCTATGGCTACACCTTC	CASSTRQGRSYGYTF
TRBD2	-	TRBV19	TRBJ2-5	TGTGCCAGTAGTATAGATGCGGGAGGGGCCCAGTACTTC	CASSIDAGGAQYF